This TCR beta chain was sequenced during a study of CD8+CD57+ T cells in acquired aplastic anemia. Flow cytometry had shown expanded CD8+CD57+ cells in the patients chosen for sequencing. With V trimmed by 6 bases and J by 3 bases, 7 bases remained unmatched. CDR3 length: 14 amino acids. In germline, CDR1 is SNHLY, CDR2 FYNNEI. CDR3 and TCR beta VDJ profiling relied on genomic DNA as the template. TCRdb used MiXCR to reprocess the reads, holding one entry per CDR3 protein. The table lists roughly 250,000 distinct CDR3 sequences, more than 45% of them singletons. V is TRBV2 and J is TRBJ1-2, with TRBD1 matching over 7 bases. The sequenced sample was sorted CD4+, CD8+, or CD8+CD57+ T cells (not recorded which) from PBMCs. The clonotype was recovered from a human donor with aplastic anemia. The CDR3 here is CASRRDRDDYGYTF. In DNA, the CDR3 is TGTGCCAGCAGGCGCGACAGGGACGACTATGGCTACACCTTC.